The subject of this entry is one T cell receptor beta chain. This sample also contains other DNA sequences that code for the same CDR3. Germline CDR1 is SEHNR and CDR2 is FQNEAQ (reference sequence). This CDR3 comprises 14 residues. The ends lost 3 bases at V and 4 bases at J; junction bases unmatched: 1. This specimen belongs to a study of shared clonotypes between healthy human individuals. Sequencing was performed with immunoSEQ multiplex PCR; in TCRdb, only in-frame clones are kept and a portion is missing. The data contain under 1 million clones, roughly 96% of them singletons. The naive CD8 subset, CD45RO-negative cells positively selected for CCR7, excluded terminally differentiated effector memory CD45RA+ cells.

This sequence joins TRBV7-9 and TRBJ2-1, with 9 bases fitting TRBD1. The source of this sequence is a man aged 25-45 years in good health. The material sequenced was naive CD8+ T cells sorted from blood. In DNA form, the CDR3 reads TGTGCCAGCAGCTTGGGACAGGGTTACAATGAGCAGTTCTTC. Its translation: CASSLGQGYNEQFF. The full variable domain, rest sourced from reference TRBV7-9 and TRBJ2-1, is DTGVSQNPRHKITKRGQNVTFRCDPISEHNRLYWYRQTLGQGPEFLTYFQNEAQLEKSRLLSDRFSAERPKGSFSTLEIQRTEQGDSAMYLCASSLGQGYNEQFFGPGTRLTVL.